These T cell receptor beta chains were read from a single sample in a study of graft-versus-host responses after intestinal transplantation. The table came from immunoSEQ multiplex PCR; TCRdb's copy has only in-frame clones and leaves some out. The sample lists 40,000 or so clones, approximately 90% occurring once. The material sequenced was ileum tissue, taken 200 to 210 days after intestinal transplant. The receptors come from a human patient who received an intestinal transplant, so some T cells may come from the graft donor. CDR3s include the opening cysteine and the closing phenylalanine or tryptophan. The order of the fields is J gene, D gene, V gene, clone size, CDR3 DNA, CDR3 protein. D genes are given only for firm matches. Only part of the rows carry a size: once, few, many, or a class if the clone is expanded.

j_gene: TRBJ2-6; d_gene: -; v_gene: TRBV15; abundance: -; CDR3nt: TGTGCCACCATGGGGGCTGGGGCCAACGTCCTGACTTTC; CDR3aa: CATMGAGANVLTF
j_gene: TRBJ2-3; d_gene: TRBD2; v_gene: TRBV2; abundance: -; CDR3nt: TGTGCCAGCAAAGGGACTAGGACAGATACGCAGTATTTT; CDR3aa: CASKGTRTDTQYF
j_gene: TRBJ1-1; d_gene: -; v_gene: TRBV11-3; abundance: -; CDR3nt: TGTGCCAGCAGCTTAGGTAATAGGGGCGTAGCTTTCTTT; CDR3aa: CASSLGNRGVAFF
j_gene: TRBJ2-1; d_gene: -; v_gene: TRBV5-1; abundance: -; CDR3nt: TGCGCCAGCAGCTTGGTGGGGGGCAATGAGCAGTTCTTC; CDR3aa: CASSLVGGNEQFF
j_gene: TRBJ2-5; d_gene: TRBD2; v_gene: TRBV7-6; abundance: -; CDR3nt: TGTGCCAGCAGCTTCGGGACTAGCGGACACCAAGAGACCCAGTACTTC; CDR3aa: CASSFGTSGHQETQYF
j_gene: TRBJ2-7; d_gene: -; v_gene: TRBV29-1; abundance: -; CDR3nt: TGCAGCGTTGAATATGGGGCCCGGTACGAGCAGTACTTC; CDR3aa: CSVEYGARYEQYF
j_gene: TRBJ2-7; d_gene: TRBD1; v_gene: TRBV18; abundance: few; CDR3nt: TGTGCCAGCTCACCACCCGGACAGGGGAGGTACGAGCAGTACTTC; CDR3aa: CASSPPGQGRYEQYF
j_gene: TRBJ2-4; d_gene: TRBD2; v_gene: TRBV7-9; abundance: few; CDR3nt: TGTGCCAGCAGCCGATGGACTAGCGGAGCCGCAGCCAAAAACATTCAGTACTTC; CDR3aa: CASSRWTSGAAAKNIQYF
j_gene: TRBJ2-1; d_gene: -; v_gene: TRBV5-1; abundance: once; CDR3nt: TGCGCCAGCAGCTTGGGGGGGGGCACCAATGAGCAGTTCTTC; CDR3aa: CASSLGGGTNEQFF
j_gene: TRBJ2-1; d_gene: TRBD1; v_gene: TRBV6-6; abundance: -; CDR3nt: TGTGCCAGCAGTCGCCGTGGGACAGGGGGCAATGAGCAGTTCTTC; CDR3aa: CASSRRGTGGNEQFF
j_gene: TRBJ2-3; d_gene: -; v_gene: TRBV5-6; abundance: -; CDR3nt: TGTGCCAGCAGCTTGGCCGGTCAGAGGAGCACAGATACGCAGTATTTT; CDR3aa: CASSLAGQRSTDTQYF
j_gene: TRBJ1-5; d_gene: -; v_gene: TRBV7-8; abundance: -; CDR3nt: TGTGCCAGCAGCCTTGGGCCGGCATCCCATCAGCCCCAGCATTTT; CDR3aa: CASSLGPASHQPQHF
j_gene: TRBJ2-1; d_gene: -; v_gene: TRBV6-6; abundance: -; CDR3nt: TGTGCCAGCAGTGTACCGGGGTTTGATGAGCAGTTCTTC; CDR3aa: CASSVPGFDEQFF
j_gene: TRBJ2-7; d_gene: TRBD2; v_gene: TRBV15; abundance: -; CDR3nt: TGTGCCACCAGCAGGACTAGCGGGTCCGTCTACGAGCAGTACTTC; CDR3aa: CATSRTSGSVYEQYF
j_gene: TRBJ2-3; d_gene: TRBD2; v_gene: TRBV27; abundance: -; CDR3nt: TGTGCCAGCAGTCTCTTTTCGGGGGGGCAGCAAGATACGCAGTATTTT; CDR3aa: CASSLFSGGQQDTQYF
j_gene: TRBJ2-6; d_gene: TRBD1; v_gene: TRBV15; abundance: -; CDR3nt: TGTGCCACCAGCAGACCCCCGGGACAGACCATCTCTGGGGCCAACGTCCTGACTTTC; CDR3aa: CATSRPPGQTISGANVLTF
j_gene: TRBJ1-5; d_gene: -; v_gene: TRBV7-2; abundance: -; CDR3nt: TGTGCCAGCAGCTTAGAAACCAATCAGCCCCAGCATTTT; CDR3aa: CASSLETNQPQHF
j_gene: TRBJ2-1; d_gene: -; v_gene: TRBV7-9; abundance: -; CDR3nt: TGTGCCACTCCAAGGACGGGGCCGGGTGGGTACAATGAGCAGTTCTTC; CDR3aa: CATPRTGPGGYNEQFF
j_gene: TRBJ1-2; d_gene: TRBD1; v_gene: TRBV2; abundance: -; CDR3nt: TGTGCCAGCAGTGAACTACAGGGGGCATATGGCTACACCTTC; CDR3aa: CASSELQGAYGYTF
j_gene: TRBJ1-4; d_gene: -; v_gene: TRBV7-9; abundance: -; CDR3nt: TGTGCCAGCAGCTTAGTTTGGTCGGGGATGACCGAAAAACTGTTTTTT; CDR3aa: CASSLVWSGMTEKLFF
j_gene: TRBJ2-1; d_gene: -; v_gene: TRBV7-3; abundance: -; CDR3nt: TGTGCCAGCAGCTCTCAAACGACCAGTAATGAGCAGTTCTTC; CDR3aa: CASSSQTTSNEQFF
j_gene: TRBJ2-1; d_gene: -; v_gene: TRBV5-1; abundance: -; CDR3nt: TGCGCCAGCAGCTTCCACGTCGGGGGACTTTACAATGAGCAGTTCTTC; CDR3aa: CASSFHVGGLYNEQFF
j_gene: TRBJ2-7; d_gene: TRBD2; v_gene: TRBV25-1; abundance: -; CDR3nt: TGTGCCAGCGGCTGGGGCGGGAGTAGGACTCACGAGCAGTACTTC; CDR3aa: CASGWGGSRTHEQYF
j_gene: TRBJ2-1; d_gene: TRBD1; v_gene: TRBV18; abundance: -; CDR3nt: TGTGCCAGCTCACCACTAACAGGGGGCGCCTACAATGAGCAGTTCTTC; CDR3aa: CASSPLTGGAYNEQFF
j_gene: TRBJ1-5; d_gene: -; v_gene: TRBV4-1; abundance: few; CDR3nt: TGCGCCAGCAGCCCGTGGGGGGGCAATCAGCCCCAGCATTTT; CDR3aa: CASSPWGGNQPQHF
j_gene: TRBJ2-1; d_gene: -; v_gene: TRBV2; abundance: -; CDR3nt: TGTGCCAGCAGTTTCCTGGGACTTCGGCAGTTCTTC; CDR3aa: CASSFLGLRQFF
j_gene: TRBJ2-3; d_gene: TRBD2; v_gene: TRBV13; abundance: -; CDR3nt: TGTGCCAGCAGCCTCACTAGCGGCACAGATACGCAGTATTTT; CDR3aa: CASSLTSGTDTQYF
j_gene: TRBJ1-6; d_gene: -; v_gene: TRBV5-1; abundance: -; CDR3nt: TGCGCCAGCAAACCCGAAAAAGGGTCCTATAATTCACCCCTCCACTTT; CDR3aa: CASKPEKGSYNSPLHF
j_gene: TRBJ2-1; d_gene: TRBD2; v_gene: TRBV10-3; abundance: -; CDR3nt: TGTGCCATCTGGCGGGGGGGCGTAAATGAGCAGTTCTTC; CDR3aa: CAIWRGGVNEQFF
j_gene: TRBJ1-6; d_gene: -; v_gene: TRBV9; abundance: -; CDR3nt: TGTGCCAGCAGCTTTACGGGGTCTAATTCACCCCTCCACTTT; CDR3aa: CASSFTGSNSPLHF
j_gene: TRBJ2-3; d_gene: -; v_gene: TRBV13; abundance: -; CDR3nt: TGTGCCAGCAGCGCCTCGATCACAGATACGCAGTATTTT; CDR3aa: CASSASITDTQYF
j_gene: TRBJ2-7; d_gene: -; v_gene: TRBV5-1; abundance: -; CDR3nt: TGCGCCAGCAGCTTGTGGGGCGAGCAGTACTTC; CDR3aa: CASSLWGEQYF
j_gene: TRBJ1-2; d_gene: -; v_gene: TRBV5-1; abundance: once; CDR3nt: TGCGCCAGCAGCCCTTGGCCAGGATCGGGCTACACCTTC; CDR3aa: CASSPWPGSGYTF
j_gene: TRBJ2-7; d_gene: TRBD1; v_gene: TRBV18; abundance: -; CDR3nt: TGTGCCAGCTCCCGGCAGGGACAGGGTTCCTACGAGCAGTACTTC; CDR3aa: CASSRQGQGSYEQYF
j_gene: TRBJ2-7; d_gene: -; v_gene: TRBV5-6; abundance: -; CDR3nt: TGTGCCAGCAGCTCCGGGCCGGACTACGAGCAGTACTTC; CDR3aa: CASSSGPDYEQYF
j_gene: TRBJ1-1; d_gene: TRBD1; v_gene: TRBV28; abundance: -; CDR3nt: TGTGCCAGCAGTTTCTGGACAGGCCTCAACCTGGCTTTCTTT; CDR3aa: CASSFWTGLNLAFF
j_gene: TRBJ2-5; d_gene: TRBD2; v_gene: TRBV11-2; abundance: -; CDR3nt: TGTGCCAGCAGCCCGGGGACTAGCAGGAGGGGAGAGACCCAGTACTTC; CDR3aa: CASSPGTSRRGETQYF
j_gene: TRBJ1-4; d_gene: TRBD1; v_gene: TRBV5-1; abundance: -; CDR3nt: TGCGCCAGCAGCACGGGGACAGCTGCAACTAATGAAAAACTGTTTTTT; CDR3aa: CASSTGTAATNEKLFF
j_gene: TRBJ1-5; d_gene: -; v_gene: TRBV2; abundance: -; CDR3nt: TGTGCCAGCAGGGAAACAGGGTACGACAATCAGCCCCAGCATTTT; CDR3aa: CASRETGYDNQPQHF